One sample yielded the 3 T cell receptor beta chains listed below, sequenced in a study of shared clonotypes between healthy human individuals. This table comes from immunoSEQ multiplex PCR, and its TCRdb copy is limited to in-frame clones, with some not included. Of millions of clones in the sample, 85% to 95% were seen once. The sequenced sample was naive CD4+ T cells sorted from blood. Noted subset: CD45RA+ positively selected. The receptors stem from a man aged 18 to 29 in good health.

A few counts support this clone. The CDR3 nucleotides read TGTGCCAGCAGCTTGGGAGGGATCGATCAGCCCCAGCATTTT. Protein sequence: CASSLGGIDQPQHF. The chain is built from TRBV7-9 and TRBJ1-5; D is unclear. The CDR3 loop spans 14 amino acids. V was trimmed by 3 bases and J by 5 bases, leaving 11 bases between them. The V gene's germline CDR1 is SEHNR and CDR2 FQNEAQ (reference sequence).

Here the CDR3 DNA reads TGTGCCACCAACAGACTAGTAAACTCCTACGAGCAGTACTTC. Its translation is CATNRLVNSYEQYF. This sequence joins TRBV2 and TRBJ2-7; a possible D gene is TRBD2 (6 bases). Per the germline V gene, CDR1 is SNHLY and CDR2 is FYNNEI. Trimming pared 10 bases from V and 0 bases from J, leaving 16 bases between. There are 14 residues in the CDR3.

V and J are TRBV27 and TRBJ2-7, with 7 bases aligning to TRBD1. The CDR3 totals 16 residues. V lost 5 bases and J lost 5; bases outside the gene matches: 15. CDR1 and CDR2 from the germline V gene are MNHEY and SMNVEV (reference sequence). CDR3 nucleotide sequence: TGTGCCAGCAGTAAACGGACGCAGGGGGATGGCCACGAGCAGTACTTC. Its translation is CASSKRTQGDGHEQYF.